Given below is one T cell receptor beta chain in context. Its antigen remains unidentified. Looked up from germline, CDR1 is MNHEY and CDR2 is SVGAGI. Between the trimmed V and J ends, which lost 2 bases and 6 bases, there was a span of 14 bases. The CDR3 consists of 15 residues. The data stem from a study of prognosis after radiotherapy for stage I lung cancer. Across the study: With stereotactic body radiotherapy, no patient received any concurrent therapy.

Other malignancies, prior chemotherapy and prior radiotherapy were absent in all patients, each of whom was node-negative on CT and PET/CT. Two-round multiplex PCR amplified TCR beta CDR3 from genomic DNA. Primers were specific to each TRBV and TRBJ gene in first-round PCR. TCRdb independently ran MiXCR on the multiplex PCR reads; one entry per CDR3 protein. The sample has more than 30,000 distinct CDR3 sequences, over 40% seen once. Study observations and caveats: A drop in unique TCR clone counts was seen after stereotactic body radiation therapy, median approximately 10,000 versus 7,000. Among patients who developed distant metastases, Shannon entropy after stereotactic body radiation therapy was lower.

V usage is TRBV6-5 and J usage is TRBJ1-5; D not resolved. This specimen consisted of PBMCs, obtained before or after stereotactic body radiation therapy (not recorded which). The origin of this receptor is a donor at least 50 years old with non-small cell lung cancer. CDR3 sequence (DNA): TGTGCCAGCAGTTACGTCGACCTGCGGGGTCAGCCCCAGCATTTT. Its protein product is CASSYVDLRGQPQHF.